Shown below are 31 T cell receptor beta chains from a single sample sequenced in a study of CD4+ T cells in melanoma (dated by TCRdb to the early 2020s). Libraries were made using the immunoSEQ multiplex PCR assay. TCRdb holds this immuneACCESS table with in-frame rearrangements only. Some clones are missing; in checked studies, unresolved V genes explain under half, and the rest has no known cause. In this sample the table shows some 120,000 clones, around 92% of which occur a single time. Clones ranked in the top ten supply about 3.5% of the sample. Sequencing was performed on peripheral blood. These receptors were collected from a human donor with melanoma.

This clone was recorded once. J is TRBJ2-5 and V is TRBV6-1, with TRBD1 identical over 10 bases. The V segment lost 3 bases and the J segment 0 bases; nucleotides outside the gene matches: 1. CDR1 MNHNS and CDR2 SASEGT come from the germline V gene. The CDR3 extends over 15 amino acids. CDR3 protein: CASSDGTGDQETQYF. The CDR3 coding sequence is TGTGCCAGCAGTGATGGGACAGGGGACCAAGAGACCCAGTACTTC.

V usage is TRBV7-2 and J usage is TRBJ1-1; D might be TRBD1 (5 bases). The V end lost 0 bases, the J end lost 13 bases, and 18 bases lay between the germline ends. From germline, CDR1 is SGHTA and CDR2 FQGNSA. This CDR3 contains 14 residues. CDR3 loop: CASSLALMGQSNFF. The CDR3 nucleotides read TGTGCCAGCAGCTTAGCGCTAATGGGGCAGAGTAATTTCTTT.

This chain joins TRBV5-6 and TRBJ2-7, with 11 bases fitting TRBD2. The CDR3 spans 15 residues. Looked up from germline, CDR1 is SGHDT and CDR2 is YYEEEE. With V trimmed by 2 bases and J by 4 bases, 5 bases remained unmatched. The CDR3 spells CASSLTSGGSYEQYF. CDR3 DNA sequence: TGTGCCAGCAGCTTAACTAGCGGGGGATCTTACGAGCAGTACTTC. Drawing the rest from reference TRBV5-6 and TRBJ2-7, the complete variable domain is DAGVTQSPTHLIKTRGQQVTLRCSPKSGHDTVSWYQQALGQGPQFIFQYYEEEERQRGNFPDRFSGHQFPNYSSELNVNALLLGDSALYLCASSLTSGGSYEQYFGPGTRLTVT.

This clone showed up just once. The CDR3 loop is CASSLDAQGASYEQYF. In DNA, the CDR3 is TGTGCCAGCAGCTTGGATGCCCAGGGGGCTTCCTACGAGCAGTACTTC. The chain has TRBV5-5 and TRBJ2-7; TRBD1 matches at 8 bases. The CDR3 spans 16 residues. J gave up 1 base and V 0 bases, and 6 bases lay outside the gene matches. The germline V gene encodes CDR1 SGHKS and CDR2 YYEKEE (reference sequence).

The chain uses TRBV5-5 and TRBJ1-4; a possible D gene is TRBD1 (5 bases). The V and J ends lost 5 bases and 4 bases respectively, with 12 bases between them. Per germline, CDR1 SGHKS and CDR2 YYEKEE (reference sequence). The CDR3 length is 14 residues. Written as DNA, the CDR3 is TGTGCCAGCAGACCGGGACGGAGTAATGAAAAACTGTTTTTT. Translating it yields CASRPGRSNEKLFF.

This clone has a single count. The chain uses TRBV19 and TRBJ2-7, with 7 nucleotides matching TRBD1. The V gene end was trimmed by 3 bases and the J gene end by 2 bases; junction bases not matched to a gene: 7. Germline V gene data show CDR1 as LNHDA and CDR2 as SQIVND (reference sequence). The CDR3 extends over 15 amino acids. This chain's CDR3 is CASSMRTGYPYEQYF. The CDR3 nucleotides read TGTGCCAGTAGTATGCGGACAGGTTACCCCTACGAGCAGTACTTC.

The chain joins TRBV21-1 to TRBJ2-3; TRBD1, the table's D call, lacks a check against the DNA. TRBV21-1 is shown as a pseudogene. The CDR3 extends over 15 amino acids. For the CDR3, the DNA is TGTGCCAGCAGGAATAAGTGGGCCTTAACAGATACGCAGTATTTT. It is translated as CASRNKWALTDTQYF.

This CDR3 is CASSSSTANSPLHF. The CDR3, as DNA: TGTGCCAGCAGTTCGTCGACAGCCAATTCACCCCTCCACTTT. The chain employs TRBV28 and TRBJ1-6; tentative D call: TRBD1 (5 bases). V lost 4 bases, J lost 7 bases, and 11 bases lay in between. The CDR3 extends over 14 amino acids. CDR1 and CDR2 from the germline V gene are MDHEN and SYDVKM.

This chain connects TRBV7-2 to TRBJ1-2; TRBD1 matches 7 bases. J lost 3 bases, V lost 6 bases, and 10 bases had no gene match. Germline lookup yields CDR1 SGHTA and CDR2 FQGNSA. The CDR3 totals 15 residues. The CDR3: CASSRIQGLYYGYTF. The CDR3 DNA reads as TGTGCCAGCAGTAGGATACAGGGGTTATACTATGGCTACACCTTC.

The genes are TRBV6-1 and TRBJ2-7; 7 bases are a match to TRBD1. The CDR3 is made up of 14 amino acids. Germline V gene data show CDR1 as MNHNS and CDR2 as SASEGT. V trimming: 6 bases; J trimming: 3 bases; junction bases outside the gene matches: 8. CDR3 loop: CASSAQGMNYEQYF. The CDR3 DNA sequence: TGTGCCAGCAGCGCACAGGGGATGAACTACGAGCAGTACTTC.

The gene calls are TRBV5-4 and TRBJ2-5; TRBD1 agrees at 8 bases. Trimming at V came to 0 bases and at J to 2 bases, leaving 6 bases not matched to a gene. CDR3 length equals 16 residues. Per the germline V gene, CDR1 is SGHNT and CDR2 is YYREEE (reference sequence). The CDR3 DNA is TGTGCCAGCAGCTTGGACAGGGGGTCAGCACAAGAGACCCAGTACTTC. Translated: CASSLDRGSAQETQYF.

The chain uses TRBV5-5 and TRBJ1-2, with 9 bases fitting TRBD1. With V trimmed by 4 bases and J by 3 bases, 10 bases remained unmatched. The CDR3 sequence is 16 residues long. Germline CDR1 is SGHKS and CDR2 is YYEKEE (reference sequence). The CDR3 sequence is CASSLGYRGLDYGYTF. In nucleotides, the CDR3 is TGTGCCAGCAGCCTTGGCTACAGGGGGCTGGACTATGGCTACACCTTC.

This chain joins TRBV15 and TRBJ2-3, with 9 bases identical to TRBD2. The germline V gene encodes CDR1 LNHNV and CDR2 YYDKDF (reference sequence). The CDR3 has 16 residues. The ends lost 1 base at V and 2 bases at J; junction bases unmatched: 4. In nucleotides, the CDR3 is TGTGCCACCAGCAGAGGGCTAGCGGGGACCACAGATACGCAGTATTTT. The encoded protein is CATSRGLAGTTDTQYF. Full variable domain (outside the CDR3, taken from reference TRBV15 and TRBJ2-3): DAMVIQNPRYQVTQFGKPVTLSCSQTLNHNVMYWYQQKSSQAPKLLFHYYDKDFNNEADTPDNFQSRRPNTSFCFLDIRSPGLGDTAMYLCATSRGLAGTTDTQYFGPGTRLTVL.

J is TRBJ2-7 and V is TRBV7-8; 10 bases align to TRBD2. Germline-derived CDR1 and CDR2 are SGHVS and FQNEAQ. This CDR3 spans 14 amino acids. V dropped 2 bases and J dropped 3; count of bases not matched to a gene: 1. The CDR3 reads CASSLTSGVYEQYF. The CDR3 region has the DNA TGTGCCAGCAGCTTAACTAGCGGGGTCTACGAGCAGTACTTC.

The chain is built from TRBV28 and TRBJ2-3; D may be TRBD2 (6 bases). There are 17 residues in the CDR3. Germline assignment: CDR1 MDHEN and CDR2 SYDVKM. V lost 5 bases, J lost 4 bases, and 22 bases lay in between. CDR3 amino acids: CASSPPLSTGVADTQYF. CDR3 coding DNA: TGTGCCAGCAGTCCCCCGCTTAGCACGGGAGTCGCAGATACGCAGTATTTT.

CDR3 amino acids: CASSSSSRNEQYF. The CDR3 DNA is TGTGCCAGCAGCTCGTCCTCCCGGAACGAGCAGTACTTC. The chain uses TRBV11-2 and TRBJ2-7; unclear D gene. Germline CDR1 is SGHAT and CDR2 is FQNNGV. The CDR3 loop spans 13 amino acids. Trimming cost V 4 bases and J 5 bases, with 12 bases left between them. Full variable domain (rest looked up from reference TRBV11-2 and TRBJ2-7): EAGVAQSPRYKIIEKRQSVAFWCNPISGHATLYWYQQILGQGPKLLIQFQNNGVVDDSQLPKDRFSAERLKGVDSTLKIQPAKLEDSAVYLCASSSSSRNEQYFGPGTRLTVT.

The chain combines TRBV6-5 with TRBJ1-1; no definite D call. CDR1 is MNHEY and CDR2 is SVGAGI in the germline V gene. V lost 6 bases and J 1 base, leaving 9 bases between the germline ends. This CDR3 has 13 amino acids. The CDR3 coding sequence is TGTGCCAGCAGCCACACAAGGAACACTGAAGCTTTCTTT. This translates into CASSHTRNTEAFF.

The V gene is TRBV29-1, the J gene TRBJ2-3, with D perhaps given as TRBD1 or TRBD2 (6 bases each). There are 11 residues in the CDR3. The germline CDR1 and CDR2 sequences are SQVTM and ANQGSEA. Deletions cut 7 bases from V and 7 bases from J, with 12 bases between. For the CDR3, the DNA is TGCAGCGCCCTGGGGGGCAATACGCAGTATTTT. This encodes CSALGGNTQYF.

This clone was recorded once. The CDR3, as DNA: TGTGCCAGCAGCTTAAGTTCGGTTGGGGCGAACACCGGGGAGCTGTTTTTT. It yields the protein CASSLSSVGANTGELFF. The J gene is TRBJ2-2, the V gene TRBV7-8; D is unclear. V was trimmed by 2 bases and J by 0 bases, leaving 13 bases between them. Germline lookup yields CDR1 SGHVS and CDR2 FQNEAQ. The CDR3 length is 17 residues.

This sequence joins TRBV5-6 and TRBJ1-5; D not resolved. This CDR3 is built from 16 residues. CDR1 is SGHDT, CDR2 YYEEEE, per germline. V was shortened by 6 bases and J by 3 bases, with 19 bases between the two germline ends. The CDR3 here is CASNSAHYGLNQPQHF. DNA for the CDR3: TGTGCCAGCAACTCGGCTCATTACGGACTCAATCAGCCCCAGCATTTT.

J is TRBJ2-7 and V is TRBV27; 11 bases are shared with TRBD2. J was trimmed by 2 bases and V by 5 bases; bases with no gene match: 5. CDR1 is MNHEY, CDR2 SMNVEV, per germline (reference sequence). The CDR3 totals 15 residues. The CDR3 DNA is TGTGCCAGCAGTATCGGGACTAGCGGACCCTACGAGCAGTACTTC. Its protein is CASSIGTSGPYEQYF.

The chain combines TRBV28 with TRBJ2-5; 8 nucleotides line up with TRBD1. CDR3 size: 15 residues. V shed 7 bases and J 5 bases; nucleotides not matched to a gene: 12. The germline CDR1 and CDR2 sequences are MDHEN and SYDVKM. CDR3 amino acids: CASTAPRTGRETQYF. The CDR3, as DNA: TGTGCCAGCACCGCACCCCGGACAGGGCGGGAGACCCAGTACTTC.

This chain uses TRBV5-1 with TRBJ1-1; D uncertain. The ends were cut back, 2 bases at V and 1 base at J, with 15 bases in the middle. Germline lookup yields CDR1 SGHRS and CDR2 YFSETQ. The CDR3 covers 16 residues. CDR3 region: CASSFGFGPTNTEAFF. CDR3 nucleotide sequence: TGCGCCAGCAGCTTCGGTTTTGGACCGACGAACACTGAAGCTTTCTTT.

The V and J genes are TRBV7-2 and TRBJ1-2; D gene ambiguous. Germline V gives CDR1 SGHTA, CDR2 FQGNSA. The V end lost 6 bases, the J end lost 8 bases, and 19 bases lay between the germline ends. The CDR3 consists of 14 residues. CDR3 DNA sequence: TGTGCCAGCAGTTTGACCTGGGGAGACTCGGGCTACACCTTC. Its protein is CASSLTWGDSGYTF.

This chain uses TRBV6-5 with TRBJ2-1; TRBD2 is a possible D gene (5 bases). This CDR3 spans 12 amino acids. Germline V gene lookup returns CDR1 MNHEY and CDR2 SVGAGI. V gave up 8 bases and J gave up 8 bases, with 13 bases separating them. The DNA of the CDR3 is TGTGCCAGCTCGCGAGTCGGGGATGAGCAGTTCTTC. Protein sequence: CASSRVGDEQFF.

The CDR3 sequence: CASSLATIRVGNEQFF. CDR3 coding DNA: TGTGCCAGCAGCTTAGCGACTATCCGGGTAGGCAATGAGCAGTTCTTC. The chain carries TRBV7-9 and TRBJ2-1; D is possibly TRBD2 (5 bases). The CDR3 has 16 amino acids. V lost 0 bases and J 6 bases, leaving 15 bases between the germline ends. Germline CDR1 reads SEHNR; CDR2 reads FQNEAQ (reference sequence).

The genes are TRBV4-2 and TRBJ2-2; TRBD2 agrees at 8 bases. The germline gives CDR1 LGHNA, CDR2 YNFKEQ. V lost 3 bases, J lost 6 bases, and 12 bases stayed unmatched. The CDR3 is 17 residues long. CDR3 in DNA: TGTGCCAGCAGCCACCCCTTTGTGGGGACTAGGGCCGGGGAGCTGTTTTTT. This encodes CASSHPFVGTRAGELFF.

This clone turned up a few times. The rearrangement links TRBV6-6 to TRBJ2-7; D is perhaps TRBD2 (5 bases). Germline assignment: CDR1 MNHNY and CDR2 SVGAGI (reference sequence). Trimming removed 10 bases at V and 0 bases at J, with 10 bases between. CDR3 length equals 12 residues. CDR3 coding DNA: TGTGCCACCCAGCGGACCTCCTACGAGCAGTACTTC. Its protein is CATQRTSYEQYF.

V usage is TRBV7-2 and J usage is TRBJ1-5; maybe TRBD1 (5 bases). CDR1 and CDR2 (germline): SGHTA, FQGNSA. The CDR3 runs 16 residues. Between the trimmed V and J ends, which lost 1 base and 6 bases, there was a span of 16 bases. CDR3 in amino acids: CASSLGREGLGQPQHF. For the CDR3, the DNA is TGTGCCAGCAGCTTAGGCAGGGAGGGTTTGGGTCAGCCCCAGCATTTT.

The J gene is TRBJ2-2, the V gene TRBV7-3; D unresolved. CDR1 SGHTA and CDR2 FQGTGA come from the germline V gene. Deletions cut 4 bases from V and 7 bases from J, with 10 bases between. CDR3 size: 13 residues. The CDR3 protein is CASSSSSDGELFF. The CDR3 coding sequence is TGTGCCAGCAGCTCCTCCTCTGACGGGGAGCTGTTTTTT.

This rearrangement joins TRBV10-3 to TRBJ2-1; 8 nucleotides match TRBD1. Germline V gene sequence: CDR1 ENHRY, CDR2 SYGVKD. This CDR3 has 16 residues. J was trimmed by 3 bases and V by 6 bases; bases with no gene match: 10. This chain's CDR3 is CAIRDRTGLNYNEQFF. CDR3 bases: TGTGCCATCAGGGACCGGACAGGGTTAAACTACAATGAGCAGTTCTTC.